The entry that follows covers one TCR beta chain sequence. Its specificity is unknown. Of the isolated RNA, all was reverse transcribed, and so the sequenced material was expressed TCRB transcripts. Repertoires were generated with immunoSEQ multiplex PCR, while TCRdb's copy carries only in-frame clones and drops some. The sample shows 240,000 or so clones, approximately 20% of them seen only once. The record originates from a study of beta chain features in type 1 diabetes. Sorting with CD45RO/CCR7/CD25/CD127/CD95/CD27 yielded naive, central memory, regulatory and stem-like memory CD4+ cells. Unmatched junction bases numbered 7, after V lost 8 bases and J lost 3 bases. Germline lookup yields CDR1 SNHLY and CDR2 FYNNEI. There are 15 residues in the CDR3. Points from the study as a whole: The similarity of naive, central memory and Treg TCRB repertoires appeared greater among patients than among healthy donors. PCR, the amplification step, might favor shorter templates, equally in patients and controls. Shortening of TCRB CDR3s, moderate but significant, appeared in all four CD4+ subsets of Type 1 diabetes patients.

The source material was naive CD4+ T cells from blood. The chain links TRBV2 to TRBJ2-2, with TRBD1 matching over 9 bases. The origin of this receptor is a woman in her forties with type 1 diabetes. The CDR3 nucleotides read TGTGCCAGCCTAACCGGGACAGGGTACACCGGGGAGCTGTTTTTT. Protein product: CASLTGTGYTGELFF.